A selection of T cell receptor beta chains follows, all from one sample in a study of beta chain features in type 1 diabetes. The repertoire was sequenced with immunoSEQ multiplex PCR; TCRdb's copy has only in-frame clones and lacks some. The table has about 160,000 clones, 7.8% seen once. The source material was central memory CD4+ T cells from blood. These TCRs come from a woman between 40 and 50 years old with type 1 diabetes. Each CDR3 is given with its conserved first and last residue. A D gene is named only where the DNA matches it firmly. The listing skips clone size in some rows; elsewhere it reads once, few, many or a size class.

size: few
J: TRBJ1-6
V: TRBV4-3
D: NA
DNA: TGCGCCAGCAGCCAAGGGTCACTCTATAATTCACCCCTCCACTTT
CDR3: CASSQGSLYNSPLHF

size: NA
J: TRBJ2-1
V: TRBV5-4
D: NA
DNA: TGTGCCAGCAGCTTGGCCGGAGGGAATGAGCAGTTCTTC
CDR3: CASSLAGGNEQFF

size: few
J: TRBJ1-5
V: TRBV2
D: NA
DNA: TGTGCCAGCAAGGCGGATTTCCAAAATCAGCCCCAGCATTTT
CDR3: CASKADFQNQPQHF

size: few
J: TRBJ2-1
V: TRBV5-6
D: TRBD2
DNA: TGTGCCAGCAGCTCACCGGGACTAGCGGGAGGGTACAATGAGCAGTTCTTC
CDR3: CASSSPGLAGGYNEQFF

size: few
J: TRBJ1-1
V: TRBV6-5
D: NA
DNA: TGTGCCAGCAGTTACCGGTCGTCTGACACTGAAGCTTTCTTT
CDR3: CASSYRSSDTEAFF

size: NA
J: TRBJ2-7
V: TRBV5-5
D: NA
DNA: TGTGCCAGCACCCCTGGACAGGACTACTACGAGCAGTACTTC
CDR3: CASTPGQDYYEQYF

size: NA
J: TRBJ1-5
V: TRBV18
D: NA
DNA: TGTGCCAGCTCACCACTGACAGGACAGAATCAGCCCCAGCATTTT
CDR3: CASSPLTGQNQPQHF

size: NA
J: TRBJ1-1
V: TRBV2
D: TRBD1
DNA: TGTGCCAGCAGCCTGACAGGGGGCATCACTGAAGCTTTCTTT
CDR3: CASSLTGGITEAFF

size: many
J: TRBJ1-5
V: TRBV7-2
D: NA
DNA: TGTGCCAGCAGCCTACCGGGTCAGCCCCAGCATTTT
CDR3: CASSLPGQPQHF

size: NA
J: TRBJ1-2
V: TRBV18
D: NA
DNA: TGTGCCAGCTCACCTCCCTTTATCGCTGGAGAGGGTGGCTACACCTTC
CDR3: CASSPPFIAGEGGYTF

size: few
J: TRBJ2-1
V: TRBV7-2
D: TRBD2
DNA: TGTGCCAGCAGCCGGTGGCTAGCGGGCCACAATGAGCAGTTCTTC
CDR3: CASSRWLAGHNEQFF

size: NA
J: TRBJ2-7
V: TRBV28
D: TRBD1
DNA: TGTGCCAGCAGTTTCCGGACAGGCACCGAGCAGTACTTC
CDR3: CASSFRTGTEQYF

size: few
J: TRBJ2-2
V: TRBV27
D: TRBD1
DNA: TGTGCCAGCAGTTTAAAGGGACAGGGGTGGACTAGAAACACCGGGGAGCTGTTTTTT
CDR3: CASSLKGQGWTRNTGELFF

size: few
J: TRBJ2-3
V: TRBV4-3
D: NA
DNA: TGCGCCAGCAGCCAAGGGGGCACCAGGGGCGCAGATACGCAGTATTTT
CDR3: CASSQGGTRGADTQYF

size: many
J: TRBJ2-1
V: TRBV4-1
D: TRBD1
DNA: TGCGCCAGCAGCCAAGATGGGGACAGGGCCCGTTACAATGAGCAGTTCTTC
CDR3: CASSQDGDRARYNEQFF

size: few
J: TRBJ1-5
V: TRBV28
D: NA
DNA: TGTGCCAGCACCGTCCCCAGGGGCAATCAGCCCCAGCATTTT
CDR3: CASTVPRGNQPQHF

size: NA
J: TRBJ2-7
V: TRBV11-1
D: TRBD1
DNA: TGTGCCAGCAGCGCTGCAGGGGGCCGCAGCCCGGACCTCTACGAGCAGTACTTC
CDR3: CASSAAGGRSPDLYEQYF

size: NA
J: TRBJ1-6
V: TRBV27
D: TRBD1
DNA: TGTGCCAGCAGTTTCAAAACCCAGGGGGCAGCTGCCGGTTCACCCCTCCACTTT
CDR3: CASSFKTQGAAAGSPLHF

size: few
J: TRBJ1-2
V: TRBV6-1
D: NA
DNA: TGTGCCAGCAGGCTCGTCGAGGGTCCTAACTATGGCTACACCTTC
CDR3: CASRLVEGPNYGYTF

size: once
J: TRBJ2-7
V: TRBV29-1
D: NA
DNA: TGCAGCGCCTGCGTGCAAGGCGATTTGAGGGAGCAGTACTTC
CDR3: CSACVQGDLREQYF

size: few
J: TRBJ2-7
V: TRBV9
D: TRBD2
DNA: TGTGCCAGCAGCGTTGGAGCGGGGGGTGCCTACGAGCAGTACTTC
CDR3: CASSVGAGGAYEQYF

size: NA
J: TRBJ2-1
V: TRBV5-1
D: TRBD2
DNA: TGCGCCAGCAGCCTGACTAGCGGGGGGAACAATGAGCAGTTCTTC
CDR3: CASSLTSGGNNEQFF

size: few
J: TRBJ2-7
V: TRBV28
D: NA
DNA: TGTGCCAGCAGTTTCCGAGGTCGGGGTTTTGGCTACGAGCAGTACTTC
CDR3: CASSFRGRGFGYEQYF

size: NA
J: TRBJ2-1
V: TRBV11-2
D: TRBD1
DNA: TGTGCCAGCAGCTTTGACAGGGTGAGGAATGAGCAGTTCTTC
CDR3: CASSFDRVRNEQFF

size: NA
J: TRBJ1-4
V: TRBV5-1
D: NA
DNA: TGCGCCAGCAGACCGGACACGCAACAGGGAAAACTGTTTTTT
CDR3: CASRPDTQQGKLFF

size: NA
J: TRBJ1-2
V: TRBV6-6
D: TRBD1
DNA: TGTGCCAGCAGTTACGGGACAGGGGATCATGGCTACACCTTC
CDR3: CASSYGTGDHGYTF

size: NA
J: TRBJ2-2
V: TRBV2
D: NA
DNA: TGTGCCAGCAGTTATTATCTGGGGCTTGCCGGGGAGCTGTTTTTT
CDR3: CASSYYLGLAGELFF

size: few
J: TRBJ2-5
V: TRBV6-6
D: TRBD1
DNA: TGTGCCAGCAGTCCTTCAAGGACAGGGGAGACCCAGTACTTC
CDR3: CASSPSRTGETQYF

size: NA
J: TRBJ2-7
V: TRBV9
D: NA
DNA: TGTGCCAGCAGCGTAAGGGACACGCCTGGGCACGAGCAGTACTTC
CDR3: CASSVRDTPGHEQYF

size: NA
J: TRBJ1-5
V: TRBV9
D: TRBD1
DNA: TGTGCCAGCAGGGATGGACAGGCGGAAGGTGTGCCCCAGCATTTT
CDR3: CASRDGQAEGVPQHF

size: NA
J: TRBJ1-1
V: TRBV25-1
D: NA
DNA: TGTGCCAGCAGTGTCGGTGGGGGAGGGGGCACTGAAGCTTTCTTT
CDR3: CASSVGGGGGTEAFF

size: few
J: TRBJ2-5
V: TRBV5-1
D: TRBD2
DNA: TGCGCCAGCAGCTTGGCCCTCTCTAGCGGCATCCTAGACCAAGAGACCCAGTACTTC
CDR3: CASSLALSSGILDQETQYF

size: NA
J: TRBJ2-7
V: TRBV5-1
D: TRBD2
DNA: TGCGCCAGCAGCTTCTCCCTAGCGGGTAATACGGGGGGTTTCTACGAGCAGTACTTC
CDR3: CASSFSLAGNTGGFYEQYF

size: few
J: TRBJ1-2
V: TRBV20-1
D: NA
DNA: TGCAGTGCCAAGCGGGGGGACGGCTACACCTTC
CDR3: CSAKRGDGYTF